These 21 T cell receptor beta chains originate from one sample sequenced in a study of blood T cell repertoires in COVID-19. TCRdb's copy holds only in-frame clones and misses some; the assay was immunoSEQ multiplex PCR. The table shows under 300,000 clones, with about nine tenths occurring only once. The sample comprised PBMCs or T cells enriched from blood (not recorded which). The receptors shown here come from a woman in her forties or fifties who had recovered from COVID-19.

V usage is TRBV2 and J usage is TRBJ1-2; D is perhaps TRBD1 (6 bases). The germline gives CDR1 SNHLY, CDR2 FYNNEI. The CDR3 is 19 amino acids. Deletions cut 0 bases from V and 2 bases from J, with 22 bases between. In DNA, the CDR3 is TGTGCCAGCAGTGAAGCCTGGGACACGGGGAGAGGAGGCAACTATGGCTACACCTTC. It yields the protein CASSEAWDTGRGGNYGYTF.

The gene calls are TRBV7-8 and TRBJ2-5; possibly TRBD2 for D (6 bases). Trimming took 3 bases from V and 3 from J, leaving 17 bases between them. The CDR3 runs 16 residues. Per germline, CDR1 SGHVS and CDR2 FQNEAQ. CDR3 loop: CASSFARGGGKETQYF. The DNA of the CDR3 is TGTGCCAGCAGCTTCGCTAGAGGCGGAGGGAAAGAGACCCAGTACTTC.

V usage is TRBV15 and J usage is TRBJ2-1, with 8 bases that match TRBD2. Germline V gives CDR1 LNHNV, CDR2 YYDKDF (reference sequence). The CDR3 contains 14 residues. The V segment lost 0 bases and the J segment 9 bases; nucleotides outside the gene matches: 4. CDR3 sequence reads: CATSRDVGGVEQFF. In nucleotides, the CDR3 is TGTGCCACCAGCAGAGATGTCGGGGGGGTTGAGCAGTTCTTC.

The rearrangement joins TRBV24-1 to TRBJ2-3; D may be TRBD2 (6 bases). Germline lookup yields CDR1 KGHDR and CDR2 SFDVKD. CDR3 length: 17 amino acids. With 3 bases removed from V and 2 bases from J, the gap between germline ends came to 17 bases. The CDR3 nucleotides are TGTGCCACCAGTGATCCCCGGGGGTACAGATCCACAGATACGCAGTATTTT. Protein: CATSDPRGYRSTDTQYF.

Here the CDR3 reads CASSSERGLSYQPQHF. In DNA form, the CDR3 reads TGTGCCAGCAGTTCGGAAAGGGGGCTTAGTTATCAGCCCCAGCATTTT. The chain uses TRBV27 and TRBJ1-5, with 7 bases identical to TRBD1. Germline values: CDR1 MNHEY, CDR2 SMNVEV (reference sequence). The ends lost 4 bases at V and 5 bases at J; junction bases unmatched: 11. The CDR3 covers 16 residues.

This rearrangement joins TRBV19 to TRBJ2-7, with TRBD2 identical over 12 bases. This CDR3 comprises 18 residues. Germline lookup yields CDR1 LNHDA and CDR2 SQIVND (reference sequence). V was pared by 3 bases and J by 3 bases, with 12 bases of the junction left unmatched. The CDR3 DNA is TGTGCCAGTAGTATGAAACTAGCGGGAGGATTTACCCACTACGAGCAGTACTTC. Amino acid sequence: CASSMKLAGGFTHYEQYF.

The J gene is TRBJ2-3, the V gene TRBV19; 15 bases match TRBD2. The V gene end was trimmed by 6 bases and the J gene end by 0 bases; junction bases not matched to a gene: 7. This CDR3 has 18 amino acids. Looked up from germline, CDR1 is LNHDA and CDR2 is SQIVND (reference sequence). The CDR3 loop reads CASSQGLAGGPSTDTQYF. For the CDR3, the DNA is TGTGCCAGTAGCCAGGGACTAGCGGGAGGCCCTAGCACAGATACGCAGTATTTT.

The chain has TRBV5-6 and TRBJ1-2, with D maybe TRBD1 (6 bases). The CDR3 covers 15 residues. Germline V gene sequence: CDR1 SGHDT, CDR2 YYEEEE. V lost 0 bases and J lost 4, with 13 bases in between. Written as DNA, the CDR3 is TGTGCCAGCAGCTTGGCGGGGGGCAGGGTCTATGGCTACACCTTC. The encoded protein is CASSLAGGRVYGYTF.

The rearrangement links TRBV6-2 or TRBV6-3 to TRBJ1-2; D is unresolved. The CDR3 is 12 amino acids. The V gene's germline CDR1 is MNHEY and CDR2 SVGEGT. V gave up 4 bases and J gave up 7 bases, with 10 bases separating them. DNA for the CDR3: TGTGCCAGCAGTTTCCAAGCTCGTGGCTACACCTTC. Its protein is CASSFQARGYTF.

The chain couples TRBV2 to TRBJ1-1; no firm D call. The CDR3 is 14 amino acids. V was clipped by 5 bases and J by 0 bases, with 10 bases between them. Per the germline V gene, CDR1 is SNHLY and CDR2 is FYNNEI. In DNA, the CDR3 is TGTGCCAGCAGTTCCCGCGGCATGAACACTGAAGCTTTCTTT. Protein product: CASSSRGMNTEAFF. Drawing the rest from reference TRBV2 and TRBJ1-1, the complete variable domain is EPEVTQTPSHQVTQMGQEVILRCVPISNHLYFYWYRQILGQKVEFLVSFYNNEISEKSEIFDDQFSVERPDGSNFTLKIRSTKLEDSAMYFCASSSRGMNTEAFFGQGTRLTVV.

The J gene is TRBJ1-1, the V gene TRBV7-8, with 7 positions matching TRBD1. This CDR3 has 14 amino acids. Per the germline V gene, CDR1 is SGHVS and CDR2 is FQNEAQ. V lost 10 bases to trimming and J lost 4 bases; unmatched junction nucleotides: 12. CDR3 residues: CATSRDSSPTEAFF. The CDR3 DNA reads as TGTGCCACATCACGGGACAGCTCTCCCACTGAAGCTTTCTTT.

This rearrangement joins TRBV6-4 to TRBJ1-2; the D gene is possibly TRBD1 (6 bases). The V gene lost 5 bases and the J gene lost 4 bases, with 14 bases spanning the gap. The CDR3 runs to 14 residues. CDR1 is MRHNA and CDR2 is SNTAGT in the germline V gene. Written as DNA, the CDR3 is TGTGCCAGCAGTCCCACAGGGCTCGGCTATGGCTACACCTTC. It encodes CASSPTGLGYGYTF.

The CDR3 bases are TGTGCCAGCAGTCTCCGGGACAGGGGGGTCTATGGCTACACCTTC. As protein: CASSLRDRGVYGYTF. The chain recombines TRBV28 with TRBJ1-2; 11 bases align to TRBD1. From germline, CDR1 is MDHEN and CDR2 SYDVKM. V was pared by 5 bases and J by 4 bases, with 6 bases of the junction left unmatched. This CDR3 comprises 15 residues.

This chain uses TRBV28 with TRBJ2-3; 7 bases match TRBD1. The CDR3 runs 15 residues. From germline, CDR1 is MDHEN and CDR2 SYDVKM. The trim removed 4 bases at V and 10 bases at J, leaving 14 bases unmatched. The CDR3 loop reads CASSSGRRQGTAQYF. CDR3 DNA sequence: TGTGCCAGCAGTTCCGGTCGGAGACAGGGTACCGCGCAGTATTTT.

This chain joins TRBV7-9 and TRBJ2-5; possible D gene TRBD1, 9 bases. This CDR3 spans 18 amino acids. The germline V gene has CDR1 SEHNR and CDR2 FQNEAQ (reference sequence). Trimming shortened V by 5 bases and J by 4 bases, and 26 bases separated the two germline ends. CDR3 loop: CASSQDNDDRGTRETQYF. The CDR3 coding sequence is TGTGCCAGCAGCCAGGACAATGACGACAGGGGGACTAGAGAGACCCAGTACTTC.

This chain connects TRBV5-1 to TRBJ2-3; 10 bases line up with TRBD1. There are 15 residues in the CDR3. V lost 4 bases, J lost 2 bases, and 4 bases stayed unmatched. Germline V gives CDR1 SGHRS, CDR2 YFSETQ. The DNA of the CDR3 is TGCGCCAGCAGCACCGGGACAGGGGACACAGATACGCAGTATTTT. It codes for CASSTGTGDTDTQYF.

As regards this clone: A junction boundary mismatches the germline segment, possibly from a read error. The rearrangement joins TRBV6-5 to TRBJ2-5; 9 bases fit TRBD1. The CDR3 has 12 residues. Germline V CDR1 and CDR2: MNHEY, SVGAGI. CDR3 DNA: TGTGCCAGCAGGGATGGACAGGGGCCTTGGCACTTC. This gives the protein CASRDGQGPWHF.

In nucleotides, the CDR3 is TGCGCCAGCAGAATGGACAGGGGGCAGATGAACACTGAAGCTTTCTTT. This codes for CASRMDRGQMNTEAFF. This rearrangement joins TRBV5-1 to TRBJ1-1, with TRBD1 matching over 11 bases. J was trimmed by 0 bases and V by 5 bases; bases with no gene match: 6. The CDR3 has 16 amino acids. CDR1 is SGHRS and CDR2 is YFSETQ in the germline V gene.

V is TRBV7-2 and J is TRBJ2-1, with no clear D. CDR3 length: 14 amino acids. Germline CDR1 reads SGHTA; CDR2 reads FQGNSA. Between the trimmed V and J ends, which lost 1 base and 6 bases, there was a span of 10 bases. For the CDR3, the DNA is TGTGCCAGCAGCTTAGGAGGTGGATTCAATGAGCAGTTCTTC. It yields the protein CASSLGGGFNEQFF.

The gene calls are TRBV19 and TRBJ2-7, with unresolved D. The CDR3 loop spans 17 amino acids. CDR1 is LNHDA, CDR2 SQIVND, per germline (reference sequence). V dropped 9 bases and J dropped 2 bases, with 26 bases sitting between them. The CDR3 loop is CASDHRHARIAPYEQYF. The CDR3 DNA follows: TGTGCCAGCGATCACCGCCATGCCCGTATAGCCCCCTACGAGCAGTACTTC.

The chain combines TRBV9 with TRBJ1-6; 7 bases are a match to TRBD1. Germline loops: CDR1 SGDLS, CDR2 YYNGEE. The CDR3 has 15 residues. J was trimmed by 4 bases and V by 4 bases; bases with no gene match: 5. The DNA for the CDR3 is TGTGCCAGCAGCTCAGGGGACAGTTATAATTCACCCCTCCACTTT. It is translated as CASSSGDSYNSPLHF.